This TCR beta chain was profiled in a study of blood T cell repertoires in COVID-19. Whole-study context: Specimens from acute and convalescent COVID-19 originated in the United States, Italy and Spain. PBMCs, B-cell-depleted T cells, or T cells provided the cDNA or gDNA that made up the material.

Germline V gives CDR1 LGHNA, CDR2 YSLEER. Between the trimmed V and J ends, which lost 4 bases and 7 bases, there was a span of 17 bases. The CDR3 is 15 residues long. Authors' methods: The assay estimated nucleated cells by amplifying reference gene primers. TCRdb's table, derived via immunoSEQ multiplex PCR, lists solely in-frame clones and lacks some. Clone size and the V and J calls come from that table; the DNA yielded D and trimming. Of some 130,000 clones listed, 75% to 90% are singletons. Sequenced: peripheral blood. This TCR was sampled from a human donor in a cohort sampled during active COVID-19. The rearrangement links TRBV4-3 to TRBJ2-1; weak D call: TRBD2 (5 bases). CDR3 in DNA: TGCGCCAGCAGCCCTGGAAGAGGGCCCTGGAATGAGCAGTTCTTC. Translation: CASSPGRGPWNEQFF.